This record concerns one TCR beta chain sequence. No antigen is known for it. The sample is drawn from a study of long-term antiretroviral therapy in people with HIV. Study findings and constraints: Pre-ART-expanded clones dominated the repertoire at all time points.

Germline assignment: CDR1 KGHSH and CDR2 LQKENI. With 0 bases removed from V and 4 bases from J, the gap between germline ends came to 9 bases. CDR3 size: 14 residues. Version v3.0 of the immunoSEQ assay ran at survey level. The table came from immunoSEQ multiplex PCR; TCRdb's copy has only in-frame clones and leaves some out. The sample includes around 13,000 clones, roughly three quarters seen only once; the top ten take approximately 20%. This sequence joins TRBV18 and TRBJ1-1; possibly TRBD1 for D (5 bases). Sequenced here: unsorted PBMCs, sampled 0.5 years before starting antiretroviral therapy. The receptor's source is a woman between 35 and 50 years old with HIV. The CDR3 here is CASSPPGRATEAFF. CDR3 nucleotides: TGTGCCAGCTCACCACCGGGCAGGGCCACTGAAGCTTTCTTT.